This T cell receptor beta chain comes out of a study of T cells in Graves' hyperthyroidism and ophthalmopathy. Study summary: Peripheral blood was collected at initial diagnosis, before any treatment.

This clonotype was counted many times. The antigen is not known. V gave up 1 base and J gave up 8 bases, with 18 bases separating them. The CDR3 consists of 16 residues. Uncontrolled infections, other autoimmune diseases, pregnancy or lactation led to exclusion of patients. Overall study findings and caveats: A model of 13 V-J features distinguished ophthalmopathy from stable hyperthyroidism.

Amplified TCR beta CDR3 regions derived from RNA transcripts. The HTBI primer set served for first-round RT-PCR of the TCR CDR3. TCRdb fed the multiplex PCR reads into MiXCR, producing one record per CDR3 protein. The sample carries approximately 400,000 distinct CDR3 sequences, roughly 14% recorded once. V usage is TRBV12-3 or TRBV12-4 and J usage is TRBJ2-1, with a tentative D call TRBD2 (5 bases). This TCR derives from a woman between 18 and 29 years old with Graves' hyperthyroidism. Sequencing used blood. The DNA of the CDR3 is TGTGCCAGCAGTTTAGTTCGAGGCCTCGGGGTCGATGAGCAGTTCTTC. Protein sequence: CASSLVRGLGVDEQFF.